This passage covers 12 T cell receptor beta chains from one sample sequenced in a study of blood T cell repertoires in COVID-19. Data came from immunoSEQ multiplex PCR; TCRdb stores just in-frame clones and leaves some out. The sample has under 100,000 clones, approximately 82% seen once; the top ten hold 15% to 20%. The sample taken for sequencing was peripheral blood. Receptor source: an older woman with acute or convalescent COVID-19.

J is TRBJ1-1 and V is TRBV5-6, with TRBD1 matching over 10 bases. This CDR3 spans 16 amino acids. After removal of 3 bases from V and 1 base from J, the junction contained 6 bases not matched to a gene. Looked up from germline, CDR1 is SGHDT and CDR2 is YYEEEE. For the CDR3, the DNA is TGTGCCAGCAGCTGGGGACAGGGGCGGAGGAACACTGAAGCTTTCTTT. It is translated as CASSWGQGRRNTEAFF.

This clone was recorded a few times. The chain joins TRBV5-6 to TRBJ2-3; no firm D call. The CDR3 spans 14 residues. V dropped 1 base and J dropped 2 bases, with 8 bases sitting between them. Per germline, CDR1 SGHDT and CDR2 YYEEEE. The CDR3 sequence: CASSLKQHTDTQYF. The CDR3 DNA is TGTGCCAGCAGCTTGAAACAGCACACAGATACGCAGTATTTT.

The chain carries TRBV7-9 and TRBJ2-1, with 12 bases matching TRBD2. In germline, CDR1 is SEHNR, CDR2 FQNEAQ (reference sequence). The J segment lost 9 bases and the V segment lost 6 bases, leaving 9 bases of the junction unmatched. This CDR3 has 15 residues. The CDR3: CASSYQTSGSGEQFF. The CDR3 bases are TGTGCCAGCAGTTATCAGACTAGCGGGAGCGGTGAGCAGTTCTTC.

The CDR3 protein is CASSLGQGNTEAFF. CDR3 bases: TGTGCCAGCAGCTTAGGTCAGGGCAACACTGAAGCTTTCTTT. The genes are TRBV7-2 and TRBJ1-1, with D possibly TRBD1 on 5 matching bases. Germline V gives CDR1 SGHTA, CDR2 FQGNSA. Trimming removed 1 base from V and 2 bases from J, with 8 bases in between. The CDR3 runs to 14 residues.

This rearrangement joins TRBV24-1 to TRBJ2-3; perhaps TRBD2 as D (6 bases). Trimming left V 4 bases short and J 1 base short, with 26 bases between. Germline CDR1 reads KGHDR; CDR2 reads SFDVKD. CDR3 length: 20 amino acids. In DNA, the CDR3 is TGTGCCACCAGTGACGCCACTTCCCCCCGGGCGGGGCAGGGCACAGATACGCAGTATTTT. This translates into CATSDATSPRAGQGTDTQYF.

A few counts support this clone. The chain has TRBV9 and TRBJ2-5, with 8 bases fitting TRBD2. Germline values: CDR1 SGDLS, CDR2 YYNGEE. The CDR3 totals 14 residues. J gave up 2 bases and V 2 bases, and 2 bases lay outside the gene matches. This CDR3 reads CASSVSGMQETQYF. DNA of the CDR3: TGTGCCAGCAGCGTTAGCGGGATGCAAGAGACCCAGTACTTC.

The V call is TRBV20-1, the J call TRBJ2-7, with D maybe TRBD2 (6 bases). This CDR3 comprises 11 residues. Germline V CDR1 and CDR2: DFQATT, SNEGSKA (reference sequence). Trimming shortened V by 7 bases and J by 3 bases, and 10 bases separated the two germline ends. The CDR3 region is CSVGTFYEQYF. The DNA of the CDR3 is TGCAGTGTCGGGACTTTCTACGAGCAGTACTTC.

This clone appeared a few times. This chain uses TRBV29-1 with TRBJ1-5, with D possibly matching TRBD1 (6 bases). The length of the CDR3 is 14 residues. Trimming took off 5 bases at V and 6 bases at J, with 17 bases between the two ends. Germline-derived CDR1 and CDR2 are SQVTM and ANQGSEA. As DNA, the CDR3 is TGCAGCGTTCAAGTAGGTACAGGGAGTCAGCCCCAGCATTTT. It is translated as CSVQVGTGSQPQHF.

The CDR3 sequence: CASSHLNPGTKHYNEQFF. The CDR3 nucleotides are TGTGCCAGCAGCCACCTAAATCCCGGGACTAAACATTACAATGAGCAGTTCTTC. The chain combines TRBV3-1 (or the pseudogene TRBV3-2) with TRBJ2-1, with 7 nucleotides matching TRBD2. Losses at the gene ends were 3 bases for V and 4 bases for J; bases not matched to a gene: 15. CDR3 size: 18 residues. CDR1 and CDR2 (germline): LGHDT, YNNKEL (reference sequence).

V gene TRBV2 combines with J gene TRBJ2-7; tentative D call: TRBD1 (5 bases). CDR1 and CDR2 (germline): SNHLY, FYNNEI. Between the trimmed V and J ends, which lost 6 bases and 7 bases, there was a span of 22 bases. The CDR3 runs 15 residues. Here the CDR3 DNA reads TGTGCCAGCAGGGAATCCGAAGGGGCGGTGCGGGAGCAGTACTTC. Its translation is CASRESEGAVREQYF.

The chain combines TRBV19 with TRBJ1-2; D remains unclear. Germline lookup yields CDR1 LNHDA and CDR2 SQIVND (reference sequence). The germline V and J ends were trimmed by 5 bases and 4 bases, with 17 bases remaining between them. This CDR3 has 15 amino acids. CDR3 sequence: CASSPAGATLYGYTF. CDR3 nucleotides: TGTGCCAGTAGTCCCGCGGGCGCTACCCTCTATGGCTACACCTTC.

This chain joins TRBV10-3 and TRBJ2-7; 8 bases line up with TRBD1. The CDR3 length is 16 residues. Looked up from germline, CDR1 is ENHRY and CDR2 is SYGVKD. Trimming at V came to 3 bases and at J to 0 bases, leaving 7 bases not matched to a gene. CDR3 loop: CAISEFGDRFSYEQYF. The CDR3 DNA reads TGTGCCATCAGTGAATTCGGGGACAGGTTCTCCTACGAGCAGTACTTC.